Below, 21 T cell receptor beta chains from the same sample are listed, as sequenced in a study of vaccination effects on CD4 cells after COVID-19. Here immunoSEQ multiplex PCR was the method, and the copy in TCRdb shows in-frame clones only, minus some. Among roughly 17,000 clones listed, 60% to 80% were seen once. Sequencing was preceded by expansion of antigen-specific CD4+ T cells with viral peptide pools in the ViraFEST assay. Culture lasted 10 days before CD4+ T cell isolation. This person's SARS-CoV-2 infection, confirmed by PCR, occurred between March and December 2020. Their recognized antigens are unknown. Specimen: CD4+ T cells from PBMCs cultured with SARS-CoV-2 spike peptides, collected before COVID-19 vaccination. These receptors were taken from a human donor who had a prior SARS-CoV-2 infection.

The DNA of the CDR3 is TGTGCCAGCAGCTTTAGCGCCAGAAACACCATATATTTT. It translates to CASSFSARNTIYF. The V and J genes are TRBV5-6 and TRBJ1-3, with D unresolved. Germline V CDR1 and CDR2: SGHDT, YYEEEE. Trimming pared 2 bases from V and 5 bases from J, leaving 8 bases between. This CDR3 is 13 amino acids long. Using reference TRBV5-6 and TRBJ1-3 for the parts outside the CDR3, the full variable domain is DAGVTQSPTHLIKTRGQQVTLRCSPKSGHDTVSWYQQALGQGPQFIFQYYEEEERQRGNFPDRFSGHQFPNYSSELNVNALLLGDSALYLCASSFSARNTIYFGEGSWLTVV.

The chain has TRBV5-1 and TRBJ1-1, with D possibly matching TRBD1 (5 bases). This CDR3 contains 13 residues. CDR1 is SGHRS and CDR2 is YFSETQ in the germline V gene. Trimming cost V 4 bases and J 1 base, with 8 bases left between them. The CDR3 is CASSPGENTEAFF. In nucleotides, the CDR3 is TGCGCCAGCAGCCCGGGGGAGAACACTGAAGCTTTCTTT.

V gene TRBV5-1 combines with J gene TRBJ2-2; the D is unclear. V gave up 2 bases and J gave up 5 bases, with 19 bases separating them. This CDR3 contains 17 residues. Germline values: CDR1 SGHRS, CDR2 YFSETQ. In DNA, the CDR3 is TGCGCCAGCAGCTTAGACAAGGGCGGTTTCGGAACCGGGGAGCTGTTTTTT. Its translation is CASSLDKGGFGTGELFF.

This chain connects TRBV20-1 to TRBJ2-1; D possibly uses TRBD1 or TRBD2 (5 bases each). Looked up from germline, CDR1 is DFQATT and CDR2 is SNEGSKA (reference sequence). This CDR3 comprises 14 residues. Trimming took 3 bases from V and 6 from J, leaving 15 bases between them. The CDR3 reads CSASRGPSGNEQFF. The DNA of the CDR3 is TGCAGTGCTAGTAGGGGACCGTCGGGCAATGAGCAGTTCTTC.

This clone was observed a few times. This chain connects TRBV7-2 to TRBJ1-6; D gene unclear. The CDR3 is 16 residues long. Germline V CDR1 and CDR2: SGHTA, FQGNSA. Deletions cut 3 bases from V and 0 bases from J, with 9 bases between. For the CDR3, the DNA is TGTGCCAGCAGCTTTGAGGAGAGCTCCTATAATTCACCCCTCCACTTT. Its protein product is CASSFEESSYNSPLHF.

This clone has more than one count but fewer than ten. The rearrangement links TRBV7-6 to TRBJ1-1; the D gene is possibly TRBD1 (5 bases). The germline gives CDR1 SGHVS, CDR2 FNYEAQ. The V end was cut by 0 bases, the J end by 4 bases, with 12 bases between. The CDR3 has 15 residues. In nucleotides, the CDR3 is TGTGCCAGCAGCTTAGCGGGCGGGGCTCGCACTGAAGCTTTCTTT. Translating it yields CASSLAGGARTEAFF. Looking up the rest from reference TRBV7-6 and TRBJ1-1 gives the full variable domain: GAGVSQSPRYKVTKRGQDVALRCDPISGHVSLYWYRQALGQGPEFLTYFNYEAQQDKSGLPNDRFSAERPEGSISTLTIQRTEQRDSAMYRCASSLAGGARTEAFFGQGTRLTVV.

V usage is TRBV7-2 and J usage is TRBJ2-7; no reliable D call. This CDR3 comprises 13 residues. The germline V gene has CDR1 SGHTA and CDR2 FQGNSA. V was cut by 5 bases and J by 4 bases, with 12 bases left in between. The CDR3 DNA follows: TGTGCCAGCAGCCTTCCAAGGCTGTACGAGCAGTACTTC. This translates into CASSLPRLYEQYF. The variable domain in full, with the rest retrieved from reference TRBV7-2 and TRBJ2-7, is GAGVSQSPSNKVTEKGKDVELRCDPISGHTALYWYRQSLGQGLEFLIYFQGNSAPDKSGLPSDRFSAERTGGSVSTLTIQRTQQEDSAVYLCASSLPRLYEQYFGPGTRLTVT.

CDR3 in amino acids: CASSPRTYVDGYTF. CDR3 DNA: TGTGCCAGCAGCCCCCGGACCTACGTCGATGGCTACACCTTC. The rearrangement uses TRBV9 and TRBJ1-2; D unclear. V lost 4 bases to trimming and J lost 6 bases, with 16 bases between them. Germline V CDR1 and CDR2: SGDLS, YYNGEE. The CDR3 is 14 amino acids.

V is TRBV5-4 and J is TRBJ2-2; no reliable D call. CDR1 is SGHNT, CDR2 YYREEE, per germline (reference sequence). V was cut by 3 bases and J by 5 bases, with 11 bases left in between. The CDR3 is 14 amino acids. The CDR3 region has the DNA TGTGCCAGCAGCTCAGGATCCCCAACCGGGGAGCTGTTTTTT. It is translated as CASSSGSPTGELFF.

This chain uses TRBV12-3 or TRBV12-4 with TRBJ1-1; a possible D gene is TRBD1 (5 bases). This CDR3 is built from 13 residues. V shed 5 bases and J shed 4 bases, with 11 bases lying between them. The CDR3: CASSLRVPTEAFF. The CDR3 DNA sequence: TGTGCCAGCAGTCTCAGGGTTCCCACTGAAGCTTTCTTT.

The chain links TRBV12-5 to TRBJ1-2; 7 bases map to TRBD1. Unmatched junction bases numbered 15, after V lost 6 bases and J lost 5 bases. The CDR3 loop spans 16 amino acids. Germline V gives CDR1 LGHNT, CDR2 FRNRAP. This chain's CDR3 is CASGGPGQWASYGYTF. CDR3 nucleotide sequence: TGTGCTAGTGGGGGACCGGGACAGTGGGCGAGTTATGGCTACACCTTC.

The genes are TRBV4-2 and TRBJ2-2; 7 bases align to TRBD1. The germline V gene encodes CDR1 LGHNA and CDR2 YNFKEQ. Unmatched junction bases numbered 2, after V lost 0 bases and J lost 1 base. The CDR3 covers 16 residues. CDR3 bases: TGTGCCAGCAGCCAAGAGACAGGGTGGAACACCGGGGAGCTGTTTTTT. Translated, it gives CASSQETGWNTGELFF.

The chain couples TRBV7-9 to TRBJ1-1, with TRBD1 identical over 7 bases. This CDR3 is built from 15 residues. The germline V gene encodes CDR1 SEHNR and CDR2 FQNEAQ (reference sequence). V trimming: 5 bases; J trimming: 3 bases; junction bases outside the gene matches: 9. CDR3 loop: CASSRSNTGDTEAFF. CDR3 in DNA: TGTGCCAGCAGCCGTTCAAATACAGGGGACACTGAAGCTTTCTTT.

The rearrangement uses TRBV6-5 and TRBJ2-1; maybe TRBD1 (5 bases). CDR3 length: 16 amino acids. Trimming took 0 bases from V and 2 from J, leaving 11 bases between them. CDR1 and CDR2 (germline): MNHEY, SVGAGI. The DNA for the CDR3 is TGTGCCAGCAGTTACTCGTCGCAGGGTCCCTACAATGAGCAGTTCTTC. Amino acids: CASSYSSQGPYNEQFF.

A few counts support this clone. CDR3 DNA sequence: TGTGCCAGCAGGGGAGGGACTAGCGGGAGGCATAGCTCCTACAATGAGCAGTTCTTC. Encoded protein: CASRGGTSGRHSSYNEQFF. This chain joins TRBV2 and TRBJ2-1; TRBD2 matches at 15 bases. Germline trimming cut 6 bases from V and 0 bases from J; bases unmatched to any gene: 9. CDR1 and CDR2 (germline): SNHLY, FYNNEI. This CDR3 region has 19 residues. Looking up the rest from reference TRBV2 and TRBJ2-1 gives the full variable domain: EPEVTQTPSHQVTQMGQEVILRCVPISNHLYFYWYRQILGQKVEFLVSFYNNEISEKSEIFDDQFSVERPDGSNFTLKIRSTKLEDSAMYFCASRGGTSGRHSSYNEQFFGPGTRLTVL.

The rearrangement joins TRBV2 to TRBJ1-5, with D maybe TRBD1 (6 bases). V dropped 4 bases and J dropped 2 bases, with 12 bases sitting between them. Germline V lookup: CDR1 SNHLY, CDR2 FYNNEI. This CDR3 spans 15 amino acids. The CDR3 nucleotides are TGTGCCAGCAGTGTAGGGGGAGGTCGCAATCAGCCCCAGCATTTT. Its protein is CASSVGGGRNQPQHF.

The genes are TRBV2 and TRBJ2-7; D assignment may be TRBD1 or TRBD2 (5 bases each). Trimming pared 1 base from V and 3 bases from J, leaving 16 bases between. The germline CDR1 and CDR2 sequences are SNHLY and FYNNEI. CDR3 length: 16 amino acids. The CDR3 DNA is TGTGCCAGCAGTGAAGGGTGGCAGGGCGGAGGCTACGAGCAGTACTTC. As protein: CASSEGWQGGGYEQYF.

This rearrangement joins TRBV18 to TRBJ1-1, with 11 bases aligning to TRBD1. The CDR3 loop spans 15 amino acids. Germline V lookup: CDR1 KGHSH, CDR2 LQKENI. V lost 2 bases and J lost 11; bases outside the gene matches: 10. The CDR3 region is CASSPGSVGTGGAFF. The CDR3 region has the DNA TGTGCCAGCTCACCAGGGAGTGTCGGGACAGGGGGTGCTTTCTTT.

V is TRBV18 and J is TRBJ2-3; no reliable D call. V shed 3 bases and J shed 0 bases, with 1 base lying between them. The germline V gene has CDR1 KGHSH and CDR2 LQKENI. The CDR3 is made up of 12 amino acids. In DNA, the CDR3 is TGTGCCAGCTCACCTAGCACAGATACGCAGTATTTT. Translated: CASSPSTDTQYF.

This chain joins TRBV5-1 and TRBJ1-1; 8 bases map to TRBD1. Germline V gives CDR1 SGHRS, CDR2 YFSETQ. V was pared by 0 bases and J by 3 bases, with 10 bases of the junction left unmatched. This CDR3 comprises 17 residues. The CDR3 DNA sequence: TGCGCCAGCAGCTTGGGGGGTACAGGGGGGGCGGACACTGAAGCTTTCTTT. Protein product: CASSLGGTGGADTEAFF.

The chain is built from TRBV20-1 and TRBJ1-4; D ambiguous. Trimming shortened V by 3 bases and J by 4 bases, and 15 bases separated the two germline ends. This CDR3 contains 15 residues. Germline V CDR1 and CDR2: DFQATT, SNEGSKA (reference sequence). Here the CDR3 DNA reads TGCAGTGCTAGTCCCCCGGGAGGGAATAATGAAAAACTGTTTTTT. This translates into CSASPPGGNNEKLFF.